This T cell receptor (beta chain) was recorded in a study of blood T cell repertoires in COVID-19. In the original processing: Researchers report that nucleated cell counts were estimated from reference gene primer amplification. This table comes from immunoSEQ multiplex PCR, and its TCRdb copy is limited to in-frame clones, with some not included. V and J calls and clone size follow that table, whereas D and trimming were derived from the DNA. The sample yields approximately 290,000 clones, roughly 85% seen once. This study enrolled people aged about 18 to 90 from about two dozen US geographic areas. What the recovered Cohort 3 donors had was two negative PCRs, clearance, or symptom resolution. J was trimmed by 0 bases and V by 0 bases; bases with no gene match: 8. Per the germline V gene, CDR1 is SGHRS and CDR2 is YFSETQ. This CDR3 region has 20 residues. This clone has more than one count but fewer than ten.

The rearrangement links TRBV5-1 to TRBJ2-3; 15 bases are shared with TRBD2. Material: PBMCs or T cells enriched from blood (not recorded which). This receptor was obtained from a woman aged 25 to 39 who had recovered from COVID-19. CDR3 sequence reads: CASSLAWGLAGGTSTDTQYF. The CDR3 nucleotides read TGCGCCAGCAGCTTGGCCTGGGGACTAGCGGGGGGTACTAGCACAGATACGCAGTATTTT.